This T cell receptor beta chain was found in a study of cytomegalovirus exposure and HLA in healthy donors. Nominally healthy donors were sampled, though unrecorded immune exposures were likely. The PCR ran on 60 Vbeta and 13 Jbeta primers. The method was immunoSEQ multiplex PCR; TCRdb's version includes in-frame clones alone and lacks a portion of them. The table has approximately 160,000 clones, approximately 73% seen once. Germline V gives CDR1 MNHNS, CDR2 SASEGT. The CDR3 has 14 amino acids. The V segment lost 6 bases and the J segment 6 bases; nucleotides outside the gene matches: 9. Sequences were obtained from PBMCs. This TCR was sampled from a man aged 45-65 years in good health and CMV-seronegative. V and J are TRBV6-1 and TRBJ1-1; 8 nucleotides line up with TRBD1. The CDR3 region is CASRADRVNSEAFF. The CDR3 DNA sequence: TGTGCCAGCAGGGCGGACAGGGTCAACTCTGAAGCTTTCTTT.